This T cell receptor (beta chain) was captured in a study of cytomegalovirus exposure and HLA in healthy donors. Profiled with immunoSEQ multiplex PCR; TCRdb holds only in-frame clones, not every one. Of around 60,000 clones in the sample, approximately 96% were seen once. V was cut by 5 bases and J by 1 base, with 12 bases left in between. The CDR3 extends over 15 amino acids. CDR1 MNHEY and CDR2 SMNVEV come from the germline V gene (reference sequence). The chain is built from TRBV27 and TRBJ2-1; D is possibly TRBD1 (6 bases). Sequenced: PBMCs. This sequence originates from a man between 18 and 35 years old in good health and CMV-seropositive. DNA for the CDR3: TGTGCCAGCAGTCTTATAGGGGGATCCTACAATGAGCAGTTCTTC. Its translation: CASSLIGGSYNEQFF.